This paragraph reports one T cell receptor (beta chain). This clone was observed a single time. The antigen it binds to is not known. One base away there is no much larger clone; base qualities are not given. TCRbeta CDR3 regions were amplified from genomic DNA using the immunoSEQ Assay, a bias-controlled multiplex PCR. The study's own analysis went as follows. The number of nucleated cells in each sample was estimated from the amplification of reference gene primers within the assay. Sequence reads were collapsed and filtered to measure the absolute abundance of every unique TCRbeta CDR3 rearrangement. For each sample, productive Simpson clonality was calculated as the square root of Simpson's diversity index across productive rearrangements. TCRdb provides this immuneACCESS table in a form limited to in-frame rearrangements. Some clones are lacking; in checked studies, under half of them reflect an unresolved V gene, and why the rest are absent is not known. V and J calls plus clone size are reproduced from that table; the DNA served to infer D and trimming. Within this sample are around 94,000 clones, with about 90% of them counted one time only. The biggest ten clones account for approximately 2% of the sample.

The sample originates from a study of blood T cell repertoires in COVID-19 (dated by TCRdb to the early 2020s). Describing the broader study: Samples covering the acute and convalescent phases of COVID-19 were provided by collaborators in the United States, Italy and Spain. The prospective study material was composed of cDNA or gDNA derived from T cells, B-cell-depleted T cells, or PBMCs. Deeply sampled blood TCRbeta repertoires from subjects exposed to, actively infected with, or recovered from COVID-19 were included in the dataset. The repertoires were released in a freely available public database intended as a resource for research on the immune response to SARS-CoV-2. Samples were obtained from the ongoing ImmuneRACE study (first 160 participants) and from over a thousand subjects provided by 6 global collaborators. Sample metadata almost always included a de-identified subject ID, COVID-19 status, age in years and sex. Where available, HLA class I and class II types were taken from metadata supplied by the sample provider and were not determined by assay-based typing.

Collaborating institutions collected whole blood in K2EDTA tubes following their own protocols. Collaborator samples were shipped for TCRbeta analysis as frozen whole blood, isolated PBMCs, or DNA extracted from either sample type. Points the paper makes about the study in general: The quantity of clinical and demographic metadata differed by source and by participant and was supplied without curation.

The specimen sequenced was peripheral blood. The sequence was collected from a man aged 45-65 years with active COVID-19.

The DNA sequence is TGTGCCAGCAGTTCGATCCTGGACAGGGGGCTTTTCTACGAGCAGTACTTC. Its protein product is CASSSILDRGLFYEQYF. The rearrangement joined TRBV27 to TRBJ2-7; the junction holds 11 bases that match TRBD1. The germline V end is reduced by 4 bases and the J end by 3 bases; junction bases left unmatched: 11. The germline V gene (reference sequence) specifies MNHEY as CDR1 and SMNVEV as CDR2. The CDR3 contains 17 residues, cysteine and phenylalanine counted. This entry keeps only the CDR3 DNA: 51 bases, framed from base 1.